This is a list of T cell receptor beta chains from one sample in a study of cytomegalovirus exposure and HLA in healthy donors. Repertoires were generated with immunoSEQ multiplex PCR, while TCRdb's copy carries only in-frame clones and drops some. Among about 120,000 clones listed, approximately 80% were seen once. Input material: PBMCs. The origin of the receptors is a man aged 35 to 55 in good health and CMV-seropositive. The CDR3 runs from the conserved cysteine through the conserved F or W. The D gene is left open where the match is weak. The size entry is marked missing in some rows and otherwise reads once, few, many or a size class.

v_call	d_call	j_call	clone_size	cdr3_nt	cdr3_aa
TRBV9	-	TRBJ1-5	-	TGTGCCAGCAGCGTAGGGGGAGGGTTGCAGCCCCAGCATTTT	CASSVGGGLQPQHF
TRBV7-2	TRBD2	TRBJ2-7	-	TGTGCCAGCAGCGTAGGTCGAGCGGGGTCCCCCTCCGAGCAGTACTTC	CASSVGRAGSPSEQYF
TRBV2	-	TRBJ1-1	-	TGTGCCAGCAGTGCAAAGCAGGGTATCTTGAACACTGAAGCTTTCTTT	CASSAKQGILNTEAFF
TRBV5-1	TRBD2	TRBJ2-7	-	TGCGCCAGCAGCTATCGGACTAGCGACTACGAGCAGTACTTC	CASSYRTSDYEQYF
TRBV15	TRBD1	TRBJ1-2	once	TGTGTCACCAGTAGAGAGGGGTTAGCTCCGGGACAGGGTCTTGGCTACACCTTC	CVTSREGLAPGQGLGYTF
TRBV27	-	TRBJ2-5	-	TGTGCCAGCAGTTTAGGCAGATATGAGACCCAGTACTTC	CASSLGRYETQYF
TRBV5-8	TRBD1	TRBJ2-5	-	TGTGCCAGCAGCTCGGGCAGGACAGGTGTAACCCAAGAGACCCAGTACTTC	CASSSGRTGVTQETQYF
TRBV10-3	-	TRBJ1-1	-	TGTGCCATCAGTGATCCTGGCCGCTCGAACACTGAAGCTTTCTTT	CAISDPGRSNTEAFF
TRBV18	TRBD2	TRBJ2-3	-	TGTGCCAGCTCACCGGCAGGGCGGGGGACAGATACGCAGTATTTT	CASSPAGRGTDTQYF
TRBV7-9	-	TRBJ2-7	-	TGTGCCAGCAGCCCCCCGGGCGCAGGGTACGAGCAGTACTTC	CASSPPGAGYEQYF
TRBV4-3	TRBD2	TRBJ2-7	-	TGCGCCAGCAGCCAAGATTCGGTGTACGGACTAGCGGGGCCGGACGAGCAGTACTTC	CASSQDSVYGLAGPDEQYF
TRBV5-6	-	TRBJ2-5	-	TGTGCCAGCAGCTTGAGGCAGGGCCCCCAAGAGACCCAGTACTTC	CASSLRQGPQETQYF
TRBV18	-	TRBJ2-4	-	TGTGCCAGCTCACCCGCGGGGTTTCAAAACATTCAGTACTTC	CASSPAGFQNIQYF
TRBV7-9	-	TRBJ1-5	-	TGTTCCAGCAGCCCCCCGGGCAAGGGGGTAGGGCAGCCCCAGCATTTT	CSSSPPGKGVGQPQHF
TRBV6-1	-	TRBJ1-5	few	TGTGCCAGCAGTTTATTCGGGATTTTCAATCAGCCCCAGCATTTT	CASSLFGIFNQPQHF
TRBV28	TRBD1	TRBJ2-7	-	TGTGCCAGCCCCCCCACTGGACAGGGTAAAGTAGGCGAGCAGTACTTC	CASPPTGQGKVGEQYF
TRBV28	TRBD1	TRBJ1-5	-	TGTGCCAGCAGTCCAGACAGGGATTGGCAGCCCCAGCATTTT	CASSPDRDWQPQHF
TRBV6-5	-	TRBJ2-7	-	TGTGCCAGCAGTTTTGCGGGGTACGAGCAGTACTTC	CASSFAGYEQYF
TRBV2	TRBD1	TRBJ1-4	-	TGTGCCAGCAGTGGTCCCCCGGGACAGGGAGGTGAAAAACTGTTTTTT	CASSGPPGQGGEKLFF
TRBV11-2	-	TRBJ1-6	-	TGTGCCAGCGCCGTCTCGGGGAGTGTTAGGAATTCACCCCTCCACTTT	CASAVSGSVRNSPLHF
TRBV10-1	TRBD2	TRBJ2-1	-	TGCGCCAGCAGTGAGGGGGATGGTAGCGGGGGGAGCTCCTACAATGAGCAGTTCTTC	CASSEGDGSGGSSYNEQFF
TRBV5-1	TRBD2	TRBJ2-7	-	TGCGCCACCAACGTTTTAGCGGGGTCGTACGAGCAGTACTTC	CATNVLAGSYEQYF
TRBV20-1	-	TRBJ1-6	-	TGCAGTGCTAGAGTAGGGGCCCCCCTCCACTTT	CSARVGAPLHF
TRBV2	TRBD1	TRBJ2-4	-	TGTGCCAGCAGTGCAAGGACAGGGGGGGTTGCCAAAAACATTCAGTACTTC	CASSARTGGVAKNIQYF
TRBV6-1	-	TRBJ1-4	-	TGTGCCAGCAGTGAAGCCCCTACGCAAGGGGAACTGTTTTTT	CASSEAPTQGELFF
TRBV28	-	TRBJ1-4	-	TGTGCCAGCAGTTTCGTCAGGACTGGAATGGAAAAACTGTTTTTT	CASSFVRTGMEKLFF
TRBV7-9	-	TRBJ1-1	-	TGTGCCAGCAGCCCCTATGGGGTTTGGAGGGGGAACACTGAAGCTTTCTTT	CASSPYGVWRGNTEAFF
TRBV5-5	-	TRBJ1-5	few	TGTGCCAGCAGCTTCTCCGGGGGAAGCAATCAGCCCCAGCATTTT	CASSFSGGSNQPQHF
TRBV5-1	TRBD1	TRBJ2-5	-	TGCGCCAGCAGCGTCGCCCCCTCCGGGACAGGACTCGAGACCCAGTACTTC	CASSVAPSGTGLETQYF
TRBV9	TRBD1	TRBJ2-1	-	TGTGCCAGCAGCGTAGACGGGACAGGGGGCGAGCAGTTCTTC	CASSVDGTGGEQFF
TRBV18	TRBD2	TRBJ2-2	-	TGTGCCAGCTCACCACGAGCGGGGGTCGACACCGGGGAGCTGTTTTTT	CASSPRAGVDTGELFF
TRBV18	-	TRBJ1-5	few	TGTGCCAGCTCACCAACCGGGGGTCAGCCCCAGCATTTT	CASSPTGGQPQHF
TRBV6-6	-	TRBJ1-4	-	TGTGCCAGCAGTTACCCGATGAACTCAAATGAAAAACTGTTTTTT	CASSYPMNSNEKLFF
TRBV4-3	TRBD1	TRBJ1-2	few	TGCGCCAGCAGCCAAGATTCGGAGGGGGCGGGGGGCTACACCTTC	CASSQDSEGAGGYTF
TRBV7-2	-	TRBJ1-4	-	TGTGCCAGCAGCCCCCGCCCGGGAGGGGGAGGCGAAAAACTGTTTTTT	CASSPRPGGGGEKLFF